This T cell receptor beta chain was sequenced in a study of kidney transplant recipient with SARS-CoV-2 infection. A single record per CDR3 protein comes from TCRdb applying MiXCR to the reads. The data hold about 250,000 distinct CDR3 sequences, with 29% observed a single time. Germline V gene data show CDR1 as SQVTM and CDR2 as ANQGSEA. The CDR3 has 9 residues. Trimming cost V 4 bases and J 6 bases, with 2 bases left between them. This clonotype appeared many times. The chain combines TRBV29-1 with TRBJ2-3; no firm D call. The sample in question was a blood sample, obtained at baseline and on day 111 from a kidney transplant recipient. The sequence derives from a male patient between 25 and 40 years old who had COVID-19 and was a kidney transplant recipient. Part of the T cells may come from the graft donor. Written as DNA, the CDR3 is TGCAGCGTTGTCGATACGCAGTATTTT. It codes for CSVVDTQYF.